These T cell receptor beta chains were read from a single sample in a study of T-cell reconstitution after alpha-beta-depleted transplantation in children. Via MiXCR, TCRdb re-called the PCR reads, giving one row per CDR3 protein. Here the sample spans some 260,000 distinct CDR3 sequences, 20% to 30% being singletons. This specimen consisted of PBMCs, mostly from graft donor cells, obtained 360 days after TCRalphabeta/CD19-depleted stem cell transplant. The receptors were sampled from a female patient aged 2-9 years who had a stem cell transplant for congenital amegakaryocytic thrombocytopenia, so the T cells may come from the graft donor. Each CDR3 is given with its conserved first and last residue. A D gene is named only where the DNA matches it firmly. Size is omitted from some rows. Given values are once, few, many or a class for expanded clones.

V gene	clone size	J gene	D gene	CDR3 length	CDR3 DNA	CDR3 protein
TRBV6-1	NA	TRBJ1-5	NA	15	TGTGCCAGCAGTGGAGCGTTGTCTGGAGGTCAGCCCCAGCATTTT	CASSGALSGGQPQHF
TRBV7-8	NA	TRBJ2-5	NA	14	TGTGCCAGCAGCCCGAGGGGGGACCAAGAGACCCAGTACTTC	CASSPRGDQETQYF
TRBV28	NA	TRBJ1-1	NA	16	TGTGCCAGCAGTCTCCCCGGGGGAGCCATGAACACTGAAGCTTTCTTT	CASSLPGGAMNTEAFF
TRBV15	NA	TRBJ2-2	TRBD2	19	TGTGCCACCAGCAGAGATCTGCTAGCGGGGGGCATGAACACCGGGGAGCTGTTTTTT	CATSRDLLAGGMNTGELFF
TRBV10-3	NA	TRBJ1-5	NA	13	TGTGCCGTCGCAAGCACGCTCAATCAGCCCCAGCATTTT	CAVASTLNQPQHF
TRBV20-1	NA	TRBJ2-1	TRBD2	15	TGCAGTGCTTGTCCGGGACTAGCGGCCGAGGATGAGCAGTTCTTC	CSACPGLAAEDEQFF
TRBV5-1	NA	TRBJ1-3	NA	16	TGCGCCAGCAGCTGGGGAGGGCTCCTCTCTGGAAACACCATATATTTT	CASSWGGLLSGNTIYF
TRBV28	few	TRBJ2-5	NA	13	TGTGCCAGCAGTTTAATCCCAAGAGAGACCCAGTACTTC	CASSLIPRETQYF
TRBV18	NA	TRBJ2-7	NA	13	TGTGCCAGCTCACAGGTGACCTTATACGAGCAGTACTTC	CASSQVTLYEQYF
TRBV4-1	NA	TRBJ1-1	NA	13	TGCGCCAGCACCTCGAGTGGAAACACTGAAGCTTTCTTT	CASTSSGNTEAFF
TRBV5-1	few	TRBJ1-4	NA	14	TGCGCCAGCAGCTTCGGGGCGGGACTTGAAAAACTGTTTTTT	CASSFGAGLEKLFF
TRBV12-3/TRBV12-4	many	TRBJ1-6	NA	15	TGTGCCAGCACCGACCGGGGCTCCTATAATTCACCCCTCCACTTT	CASTDRGSYNSPLHF
TRBV20-1	few	TRBJ2-1	NA	12	TGCAGTGCTAGATTCGTTAGACAGGAGCAGTTCTTC	CSARFVRQEQFF
TRBV4-1	NA	TRBJ2-7	TRBD2	18	TGCGCCAGCAGCCACGGACTAGCCGCGAAGGGAATATCCTACGAGCAGTACTTC	CASSHGLAAKGISYEQYF
TRBV5-1	NA	TRBJ1-6	NA	13	TGCGCCAGCAGACGAGTACGGGATTCACCCCTCCACTTT	CASRRVRDSPLHF
TRBV7-7	few	TRBJ2-1	TRBD2	15	TGTGCCAGCAGCCCGAAGCGGGGGCCCTACAATGAGCAGTTCTTC	CASSPKRGPYNEQFF
TRBV5-6	few	TRBJ2-3	NA	15	TGTGCCAGCAGCCGACAGCCCTATAGCACAGATACGCAGTATTTT	CASSRQPYSTDTQYF
TRBV4-1	NA	TRBJ1-2	NA	16	TGCGCCAGCAGCCCATGGGGGGCCACGCTTAACTATGGCTACACCTTC	CASSPWGATLNYGYTF
TRBV28	few	TRBJ2-1	NA	12	TGTGCCAGCAGTTTAAGAGCGCATGAGCAGTTCTTC	CASSLRAHEQFF
TRBV6-2/TRBV6-3	NA	TRBJ2-1	NA	17	TGTGCCAGCAGTCACCCCCGTTGGGCTCCGGGTTACAATGAGCAGTTCTTC	CASSHPRWAPGYNEQFF
TRBV6-1	few	TRBJ2-5	TRBD1	13	TGTGCCAGTACCCCGGGACAGACAGAGACCCAGTACTTC	CASTPGQTETQYF
TRBV12-3/TRBV12-4	few	TRBJ2-1	NA	14	TGTGCCAGCAGTTTAAATTCCCCGAACAATGAGCAGTTCTTC	CASSLNSPNNEQFF
TRBV10-3	many	TRBJ1-1	NA	15	TGTGCCATCAGTGAGTTTTTGACGGTGAACACTGAAGCTTTCTTT	CAISEFLTVNTEAFF
TRBV20-1	NA	TRBJ2-3	TRBD1	11	TGCAGTGCGTGGACAGGGTCTACGCAGTATTTT	CSAWTGSTQYF
TRBV4-1	NA	TRBJ2-2	NA	16	TGCGCCAGCAGCCAAGAGGGGACACCTTCTTCCGGGGAGCTGTTTTTT	CASSQEGTPSSGELFF
TRBV7-6	many	TRBJ2-7	NA	13	TGTGCCAGCAGTTACGGCATTTTGGACGAGCAGTACTTC	CASSYGILDEQYF
TRBV4-1	few	TRBJ2-3	NA	14	TGCGCCAGCAGCCAAGGACTGCGCACAGATACGCAGTATTTT	CASSQGLRTDTQYF
TRBV6-2/TRBV6-3	NA	TRBJ2-3	TRBD2	18	TGTGCCAGCACCCTAACGGGGACTAGCGGGGGTTACACAGATACGCAGTATTTT	CASTLTGTSGGYTDTQYF
TRBV12-3/TRBV12-4	NA	TRBJ1-2	TRBD1	14	TGTGCCAGCAGTTTGCGGGACAGCCCTGGAGGCTACACCTTC	CASSLRDSPGGYTF
TRBV10-3	NA	TRBJ2-1	TRBD2	15	TGTGCCATCACCCCGGGACTAGCGGGTTACAATGAGCAGTTCTTC	CAITPGLAGYNEQFF
TRBV18	NA	TRBJ1-6	NA	15	TGTGCCAGCTCACCACGTGAGGGGATTAGGTCACCCCTCCACTTT	CASSPREGIRSPLHF
TRBV20-1	many	TRBJ2-3	NA	13	TGCAGTGCTAGTCGTTGGAGCACAGATACGCAGTATTTT	CSASRWSTDTQYF
TRBV28	many	TRBJ2-5	NA	15	TGTGCCAGCAGTTTTTGGGGGGCGAGTCAAGAGACCCAGTACTTC	CASSFWGASQETQYF
TRBV12-3/TRBV12-4	many	TRBJ2-7	NA	15	TGTGCCAGCAGTTTAGGTCGTGTAATTACGTACGAGCAGTACTTC	CASSLGRVITYEQYF
TRBV5-4	NA	TRBJ1-6	NA	15	TGTGCCAGCAGCTTATTACCTGACAGTAATTCACCCCTCCACTTT	CASSLLPDSNSPLHF
TRBV5-1	NA	TRBJ2-1	NA	14	TGCGCCAGCAGCTTGGCCGGGAGCAGTAGTGAGCAGTTCTTC	CASSLAGSSSEQFF
TRBV12-3/TRBV12-4	many	TRBJ1-1	NA	13	TGTGCCAGCAGTCAGACAGGGAACACTGAAGCTTTCTTT	CASSQTGNTEAFF
TRBV30	NA	TRBJ2-5	TRBD2	17	TGTGCCTGGAGTGGACCGGGACTAGCGGGATTAAGGGAGACCCAGTACTTC	CAWSGPGLAGLRETQYF
TRBV11-2	many	TRBJ1-1	NA	13	TGTGCCAGCAGTATAACAGGGAACACTGAAGCTTTCTTT	CASSITGNTEAFF
TRBV7-9	NA	TRBJ1-5	NA	13	TGTGCCAGCAGCTTTGGGGGCTTTCAGCCCCAGCATTTT	CASSFGGFQPQHF
TRBV5-1	NA	TRBJ2-3	TRBD2	16	TGCGCCAGCAGCCTGCCGGGACTAGCGGCCACAGATACGCAGTATTTT	CASSLPGLAATDTQYF
TRBV12-3/TRBV12-4	many	TRBJ1-4	NA	13	TGTGCCAGCAGTTTAGGGGGGGACGAAAAACTGTTTTTT	CASSLGGDEKLFF